The rows below give T cell receptor beta chains drawn from one sample of a study of metastatic and nonmetastatic thyroid tumors. Via MiXCR, TCRdb re-called the PCR reads. The table records 25,000 to 30,000 clones, roughly 14% of them present only once. The sample comprised blood. These TCRs come from a male donor with papillary thyroid cancer or a benign thyroid nodule (not recorded which). Some clones in this sample may be carry-over from other donors' samples. Both conserved end residues are part of each CDR3. D genes are given only for firm matches. Clone size is shown for a subset of rows, as once, few, many or a class of expanded clone.

abundance	d_gene	v_gene	j_gene	CDR3aa	CDR3nt
many	.	TRBV7-3	TRBJ2-2	CASSFRGVGPGRELFF	TGTGCCAGCAGCTTCAGGGGGGTTGGCCCCGGCCGGGAGCTGTTTTTT
many	.	TRBV6-1	TRBJ1-2	CASSVGTEYGYTF	TGTGCCAGCAGTGTGGGGACGGAGTATGGCTACACCTTC
.	TRBD2	TRBV7-3	TRBJ2-1	CASSLNGGAGNEQFF	TGTGCCAGCAGCTTAAACGGGGGGGCCGGGAATGAGCAGTTCTTC
many	TRBD1	TRBV5-5	TRBJ2-1	CASNRGWGAYNEQFF	TGTGCCAGCAACAGGGGGTGGGGGGCCTACAATGAGCAGTTCTTC
many	.	TRBV10-2	TRBJ2-7	CASSESTKVYGHYEQYF	TGCGCCAGCAGTGAGTCGACTAAAGTGTACGGACACTACGAGCAGTACTTC
many	TRBD2	TRBV6-2/TRBV6-3	TRBJ2-3	CASRQRESTDTQYF	TGTGCCAGCAGACAGCGGGAGTCGACAGATACGCAGTATTTT
.	.	TRBV20-1	TRBJ1-5	CSAREWMNSNQPQHF	TGCAGTGCTAGGGAGTGGATGAATAGCAATCAGCCCCAGCATTTT
.	.	TRBV15	TRBJ2-1	CSTSMEGPAYNEQFF	TGTTCCACCAGCATGGAGGGCCCTGCTTACAATGAGCAGTTCTTC
.	TRBD2	TRBV4-3	TRBJ2-7	CASSQEVGEGYEQYF	TGCGCCAGCAGCCAAGAAGTCGGGGAGGGCTACGAGCAGTACTTC
many	TRBD2	TRBV28	TRBJ2-3	CASTGGTGGGTDTQYF	TGTGCCAGCACTGGGGGAACGGGGGGGGGCACAGATACGCAGTATTTT
.	TRBD1	TRBV6-1	TRBJ1-2	CASSPATGTIYGYTF	TGTGCCAGCAGTCCGGCGACAGGGACAATCTATGGCTACACCTTC
.	.	TRBV20-1	TRBJ1-5	CSATDGDGGQPQHF	TGCAGTGCTACAGACGGCGATGGGGGTCAGCCCCAGCATTTT
few	.	TRBV6-4	TRBJ2-1	CASSEYLCGSYNEQFF	TGTGCCAGCAGTGAATACCTCTGCGGCTCCTACAATGAGCAGTTCTTC
many	.	TRBV6-5	TRBJ1-2	CASSYSGGKYGYTF	TGTGCCAGCAGTTACTCGGGGGGGAAGTATGGCTACACCTTC
.	TRBD2	TRBV11-1	TRBJ2-2	CASRKSGTSFAGELFF	TGTGCCAGCAGAAAGTCCGGGACTAGCTTTGCCGGGGAGCTGTTTTTT
many	TRBD1	TRBV7-9	TRBJ1-6	CASSLADRVSPLHF	TGTGCCAGCAGCTTAGCCGACAGGGTTTCACCCCTCCACTTT